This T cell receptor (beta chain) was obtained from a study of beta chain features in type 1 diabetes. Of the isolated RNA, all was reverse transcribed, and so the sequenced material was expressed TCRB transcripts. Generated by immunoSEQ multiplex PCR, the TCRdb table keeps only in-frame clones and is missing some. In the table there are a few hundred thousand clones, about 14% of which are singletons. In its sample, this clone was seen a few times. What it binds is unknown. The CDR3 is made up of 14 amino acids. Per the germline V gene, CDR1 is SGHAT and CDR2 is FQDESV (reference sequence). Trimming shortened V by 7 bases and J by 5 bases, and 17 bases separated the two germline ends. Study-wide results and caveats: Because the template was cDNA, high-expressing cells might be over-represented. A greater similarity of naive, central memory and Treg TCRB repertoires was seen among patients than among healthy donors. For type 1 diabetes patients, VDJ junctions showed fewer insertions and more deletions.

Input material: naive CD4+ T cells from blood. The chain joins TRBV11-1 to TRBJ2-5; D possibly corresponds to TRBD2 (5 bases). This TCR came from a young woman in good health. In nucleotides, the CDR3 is TGTGCCAGCACCCCGAGGGCAGGTCGGGAGACCCAGTACTTC. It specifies CASTPRAGRETQYF.